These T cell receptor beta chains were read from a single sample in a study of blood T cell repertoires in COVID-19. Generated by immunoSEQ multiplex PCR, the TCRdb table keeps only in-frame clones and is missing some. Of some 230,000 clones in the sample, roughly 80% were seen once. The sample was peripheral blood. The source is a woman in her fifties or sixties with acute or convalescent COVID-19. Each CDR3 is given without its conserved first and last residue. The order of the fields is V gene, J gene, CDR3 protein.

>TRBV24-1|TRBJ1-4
ATSSDRGQGTEKLF
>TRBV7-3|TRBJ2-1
ASSEQGAEQF
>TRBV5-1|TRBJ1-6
ASSLVLGEGSPLH
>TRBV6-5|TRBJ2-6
ASSFGQGSGANVLT
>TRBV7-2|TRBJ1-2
ASSLPRQGSYGYT
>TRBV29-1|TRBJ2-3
SVEGSGGTDTQY
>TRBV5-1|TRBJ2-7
ASSLEGVGSREQY
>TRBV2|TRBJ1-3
ASSEYLRDFGNTIY
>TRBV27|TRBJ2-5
ASSPRFLVETQY
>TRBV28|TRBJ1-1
ASSPVGNTEAF
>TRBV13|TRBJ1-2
ASSLAGNYGYT
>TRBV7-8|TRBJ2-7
ASRELAGATYEQY
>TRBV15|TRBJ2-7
ATSGFSTGTSGYEQY
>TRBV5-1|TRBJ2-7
ASSQSRDSLYYEQY
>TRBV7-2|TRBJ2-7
ASSFSGLPNYEQY
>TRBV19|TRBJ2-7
ASSIAGAGEQY
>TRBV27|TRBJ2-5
ASSKRAYQETQY
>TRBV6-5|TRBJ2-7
ASSYLSGRGDEQY
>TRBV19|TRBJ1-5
ASSLRQGLNQPQH
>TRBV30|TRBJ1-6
AWSVGGRSSPLH
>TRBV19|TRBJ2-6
ASSQKSGANVLT
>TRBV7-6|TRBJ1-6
ASSPDRVTNSPLH
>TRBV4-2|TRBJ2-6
ASSQDPHSGANVLT
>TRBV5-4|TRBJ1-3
ASSLDGAGNTIY
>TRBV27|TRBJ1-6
ASSQIDRGNSPLH
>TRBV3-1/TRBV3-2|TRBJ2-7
ASSQDWGLEQY
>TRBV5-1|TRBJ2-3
ASSPGGVSTDTQY
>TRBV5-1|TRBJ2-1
ASSSAGLSVDEQF
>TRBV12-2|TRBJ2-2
ASRFLRETGNTGELF
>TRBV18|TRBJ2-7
ASSPPWTGREQY
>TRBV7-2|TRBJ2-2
ASSFGTVLNTGELF
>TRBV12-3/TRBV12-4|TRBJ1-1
ASSLGAQTKAF
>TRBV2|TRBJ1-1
ASRAYTEAF
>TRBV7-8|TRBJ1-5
ASSYGQGGQPQH
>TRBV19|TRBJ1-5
ASSMFSRDRGNQPQH
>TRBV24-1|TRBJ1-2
ATSDTGTGQGYGYT
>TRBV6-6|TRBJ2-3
ASSYDAGAGTDTQY
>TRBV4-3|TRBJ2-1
ASSQEGGNEQF
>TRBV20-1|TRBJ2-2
SASGLAGNTGELF
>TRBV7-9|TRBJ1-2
ASSSGQGGGYT